This TCR beta chain was recovered during a study of blood T cell repertoires in COVID-19. At the level of the study: Sites in the United States, Italy and Spain provided acute and convalescent COVID-19 samples.

This clone appeared once. TCRdb's table, derived via immunoSEQ multiplex PCR, lists solely in-frame clones and lacks some. The sample contains about 100,000 clones, approximately 90% of which appear only once. The source material was peripheral blood. The receptor's source is a human donor with COVID-19, enrolled during active disease. The donor label of this sample is uncertain.

CDR3 protein: CASSLEGQGDQPQHF. CDR3 coding DNA: TGTGCCAGCAGCTTAGAGGGACAGGGGGATCAGCCCCAGCATTTT. V usage is TRBV7-9 and J usage is TRBJ1-5, with 11 bases identical to TRBD1. CDR3 length: 15 residues. The germline CDR1 and CDR2 sequences are SEHNR and FQNEAQ (reference sequence). V lost 1 base and J lost 5; bases outside the gene matches: 1. Supplemented by reference TRBV7-9 and TRBJ1-5, the full variable domain reads DTGVSQNPRHKITKRGQNVTFRCDPISEHNRLYWYRQTLGQGPEFLTYFQNEAQLEKSRLLSDRFSAERPKGSFSTLEIQRTEQGDSAMYLCASSLEGQGDQPQHFGDGTRLSIL.